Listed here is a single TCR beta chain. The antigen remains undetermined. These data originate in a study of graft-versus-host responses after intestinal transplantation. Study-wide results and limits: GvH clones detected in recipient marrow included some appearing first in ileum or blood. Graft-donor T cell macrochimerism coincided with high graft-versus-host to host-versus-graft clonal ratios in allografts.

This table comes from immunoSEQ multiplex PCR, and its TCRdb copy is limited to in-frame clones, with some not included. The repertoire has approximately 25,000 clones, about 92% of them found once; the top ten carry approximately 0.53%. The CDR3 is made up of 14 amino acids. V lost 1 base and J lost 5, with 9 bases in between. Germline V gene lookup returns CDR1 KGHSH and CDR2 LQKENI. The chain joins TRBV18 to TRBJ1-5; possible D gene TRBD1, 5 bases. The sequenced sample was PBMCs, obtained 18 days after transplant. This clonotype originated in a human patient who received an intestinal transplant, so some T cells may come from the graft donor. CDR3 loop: CASSPRGADQPQHF. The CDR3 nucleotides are TGTGCCAGCTCACCACGGGGCGCGGATCAGCCCCAGCATTTT.